Listed below are T cell receptor beta chains from one sample, sequenced in a study of blood T cell repertoires in COVID-19. Data came from immunoSEQ multiplex PCR; TCRdb stores just in-frame clones and leaves some out. The sample lists fewer than 500,000 clones; more than 80% were seen once. Input material: PBMCs or T cells enriched from blood (not recorded which). Source of these receptors: a man aged 30 to 45 who had recovered from COVID-19. The CDR3 runs from the conserved cysteine through the conserved F or W. D genes are given only for firm matches. Clone size is not always given. Where it is, it says once, few, many or a class for expanded clones.

d_call	j_call	clone_size	v_call	cdr3_nt	cdr3_aa
NA	TRBJ2-7	NA	TRBV10-2	TGCGCCAGCATGGGGCCAGGGGTGAGCGAGCAGTACTTC	CASMGPGVSEQYF
NA	TRBJ2-7	once	TRBV11-2	TGTGCCAGCAGCTTAGGGCCTCACTACGAGCAGTACTTC	CASSLGPHYEQYF
NA	TRBJ2-3	NA	TRBV5-8	TGTGCCAGCAGCGTCATCCGGGACTCCTACACAGATACGCAGTATTTT	CASSVIRDSYTDTQYF
NA	TRBJ1-1	NA	TRBV2	TGTGCCAGCAGCAGGGGTTCTACTGAAGCTTTCTTT	CASSRGSTEAFF
TRBD1	TRBJ1-4	once	TRBV13	TGTGCCAGCAGCTTAGGGACAGGGGGCGCGGATGAAAAACTGTTTTTT	CASSLGTGGADEKLFF
NA	TRBJ2-7	NA	TRBV11-2	TGTGCCAGCAGCTTAGTCCCAGGGGCCTACGAGCAGTACTTC	CASSLVPGAYEQYF
TRBD2	TRBJ2-3	NA	TRBV6-5	TGTGCCAGCAGCCGGGGGGGGTTAGATACGCAGTATTTT	CASSRGGLDTQYF
TRBD1	TRBJ2-7	once	TRBV7-3	TGTGCCAGCAGCTTAGAGGGACAGGCCATCGGCGAGCAGTACTTC	CASSLEGQAIGEQYF
NA	TRBJ2-7	NA	TRBV9	TGTGCCAGCAGCCCCCGGGACTCAGCGGAAAGCTCCTACGAGCAGTACTTC	CASSPRDSAESSYEQYF
TRBD2	TRBJ2-3	NA	TRBV7-2	TGTGCCAGCAGCTTAGCGTTGTTTCCGGCGGGAGGATCGCAGTATTTT	CASSLALFPAGGSQYF
NA	TRBJ2-1	few	TRBV19	TGTGCCAGTAGTCCTCTTCGTTCTTCGGGAAACAATGAGCAGTTCTTC	CASSPLRSSGNNEQFF
TRBD2	TRBJ2-2	once	TRBV5-8	TGTGCCAGCAGCCTACACCCCCGCGGGGGGATCACCGGGGAGCTGTTTTTT	CASSLHPRGGITGELFF
NA	TRBJ2-3	NA	TRBV3-1/TRBV3-2	TGTGCCAGCAGCCAAGTTCAGGGAAGTAGCACAGATACGCAGTATTTT	CASSQVQGSSTDTQYF
NA	TRBJ2-5	NA	TRBV19	TGTGCCAGTAGTAAGACAGGAGCATTTGGGACCCAGTACTTC	CASSKTGAFGTQYF
TRBD1	TRBJ1-1	NA	TRBV2	TGTGCCAGCAGGGAAATTGGACAGGGGAACACTGAAGCTTTCTTT	CASREIGQGNTEAFF
NA	TRBJ2-2	NA	TRBV7-2	TGTGCCAGCAGCTTAGCTGCGCGGGCGGGGAACACCGGGGAGCTGTTTTTT	CASSLAARAGNTGELFF
NA	TRBJ1-1	NA	TRBV19	TGTGCCAGTAGTATAGGTCGAGGGAACACTGAAGCTTTCTTT	CASSIGRGNTEAFF
TRBD1	TRBJ1-5	NA	TRBV2	TGTGCCAGCAGGGGACAGGCCTTTTCTCAGCCCCAGCATTTT	CASRGQAFSQPQHF
NA	TRBJ2-1	NA	TRBV7-3	TGTGCCAGCAGCCGGGGAAGTTACAATGAGCAGTTCTTC	CASSRGSYNEQFF
NA	TRBJ1-5	NA	TRBV3-1/TRBV3-2	TGTGCCAGCAGCCCGACCGGCGGAGAATCTTATAGCAATCAGCCCCAGCATTTT	CASSPTGGESYSNQPQHF